The next 4 T cell receptor beta chains were all read from a single sample in a study of identical twins (dated by TCRdb to the mid-2010s). The library was generated by 5' RACE. Sequenced using an Illumina HiSeq 2000. TCRdb passed the public sequencing reads through fastp at Q25 and MiXCR, retaining productive beta sequences. When rows share a CDR3 protein, they turn into one entry using the most common DNA and genes. The sample table lists 1.5 million to 2 million distinct CDR3 sequences, roughly a third of them with a count of one. Around 0.25% of the sample is held by the ten biggest clonotypes. Sequenced sample: cord blood. The receptors were sampled from a newborn girl in good health.

The genes are TRBV7-2 and TRBJ2-1, with no clear D. V lost 1 base and J 10 bases, leaving 8 bases between the germline ends. Germline V gene lookup returns CDR1 SGHTA and CDR2 FQGNSA. The CDR3 loop spans 12 amino acids. CDR3 amino acids: CASSLVVWEQFF. For the CDR3, the DNA is TGTGCCAGCAGCTTAGTAGTGTGGGAGCAGTTCTTC. The variable domain in full, with the rest retrieved from reference TRBV7-2 and TRBJ2-1, is GAGVSQSPSNKVTEKGKDVELRCDPISGHTALYWYRQSLGQGLEFLIYFQGNSAPDKSGLPSDRFSAERTGGSVSTLTIQRTQQEDSAVYLCASSLVVWEQFFGPGTRLTVL.

This clonotype showed up just a few times. The V and J genes are TRBV7-9 and TRBJ2-1; TRBD1 matches 9 bases. The CDR3 spans 16 residues. Trimming cost V 4 bases and J 5 bases; bases outside gene matches: 9. Germline V gene lookup returns CDR1 SEHNR and CDR2 FQNEAQ (reference sequence). CDR3 DNA sequence: TGTGCCAGCAGCTCCCGCCCCGGGACAGGGCACAATGAGCAGTTCTTC. This translates into CASSSRPGTGHNEQFF.

This clonotype was seen just once. The gene calls are TRBV24-1 and TRBJ2-1, with 14 bases matching TRBD2. The CDR3 covers 16 residues. Germline V gene sequence: CDR1 KGHDR, CDR2 SFDVKD. Trimming at V came to 3 bases and at J to 9 bases, leaving 6 bases not matched to a gene. The CDR3 region is CATSDTGTSGRGEQFF. For the CDR3, the DNA is TGTGCCACCAGTGATACCGGGACTAGCGGGAGAGGTGAGCAGTTCTTC.

V gene TRBV4-2 combines with J gene TRBJ2-7; 8 bases map to TRBD2. CDR1 and CDR2 from the germline V gene are LGHNA and YNFKEQ. V lost 4 bases, J lost 1 base, and 12 bases stayed unmatched. CDR3 size: 17 residues. In nucleotides, the CDR3 is TGTGCCAGCAGCCCCCCGGGGACACTAGCGGATTCCTACGAGCAGTACTTC. It is translated as CASSPPGTLADSYEQYF.